This T cell receptor (beta chain) was retrieved from a study of cytomegalovirus exposure and HLA in healthy donors. As for the study in general: Prior work identified 120 million or so unique TCR beta sequences in some 200 million T cells. Study-level points and caveats: At a 0.05 false discovery rate, a later analysis found 18,000 or so TCR beta sequences to be associated with HLA alleles. The authors later found HLA-associated TCR beta chains more clonally expanded than equally common others. TRBV6-2, TRBV6-3 and other indistinguishable V segments were excluded.

13 Jbeta primers and 60 Vbeta primers were used for the PCR. The table came from immunoSEQ multiplex PCR; TCRdb's copy has only in-frame clones and leaves some out. The sample holds some 140,000 clones, approximately 80% seen once. Turning to this clone: Its specificity is unknown.

V lost 3 bases and J lost 6; bases outside the gene matches: 2. CDR3 length: 15 amino acids. Germline lookup yields CDR1 MDHEN and CDR2 SYDVKM. The sample was PBMCs. The sequence was obtained from a man under 40 in good health and CMV-seropositive. The rearrangement joins TRBV28 to TRBJ2-2; 12 bases are shared with TRBD2. The CDR3 region has the DNA TGTGCCAGCAGTTTGACTAGCGGGAGACCCGGGGAGCTGTTTTTT. It specifies CASSLTSGRPGELFF.